The present TCR beta chain was sequenced within a study of technical replicates of blood from a few donors. The germline CDR1 and CDR2 sequences are MGHDK and SYGVNS. The CDR3 is 16 residues long. V was cut by 3 bases and J by 2 bases, with 16 bases left in between. The repertoire was sequenced with immunoSEQ multiplex PCR; TCRdb's copy has only in-frame clones and lacks some. This sample has tens of thousands of clones; 93% occur once, and the top ten carry under 0.3%. The V call is TRBV25-1, the J call TRBJ1-2, with D unclear. The sequence came from a human donor in good health. Sequencing was done on a sample of T cells isolated from PBMCs. DNA for the CDR3: TGTGCCAGCAGTGATAATGTCAACTTGAAGAACTATGGCTACACCTTC. It yields the protein CASSDNVNLKNYGYTF.